The sequence of this T cell receptor beta chain was determined in a study of tissue T cells after allogeneic stem cell transplantation. Notes on the study in general: Shared clones across patients were few; motif clustering revealed tissue-specific shared signatures.

The method was immunoSEQ multiplex PCR; TCRdb's version includes in-frame clones alone and lacks a portion of them. In the table there are several thousand clones, approximately 50% of which are singletons. Time point denoted: mouse harvest day 7 after allogeneic transplant. Tail vein injection delivered 10^7 T-cell-depleted bone marrow cells and 10^6 splenic CD5+ T cells. Details on this clone: Its specificity is unknown. Genes and germline come from the mouse. The read terminates 1 residue ahead of where the CDR3 ends, so the germline J gene completes it.

CDR3 length: 13 residues. Germline V gene sequence: CDR1 KGHTA, CDR2 FQNQQP. The sample consisted of gut tissue. The TCR was taken from a female BALB/c mouse given C57BL/6 T cells with graft-versus-host disease after an allogeneic hematopoietic cell transplant. The rearrangement joins TRBV23 to TRBJ1-1; the DNA was not compared with TRBD1, the D call given in the table. The CDR3 region is CSSSSRQNTEVFF. The CDR3 bases that were read are TGCTCCAGCAGTTCTCGACAGAACACAGAAGTCTTC.